The sequence of this TCR beta chain was determined in a study of shared clonotypes between healthy human individuals (dated by TCRdb to about 2020). As for the study more broadly: The cohort included three men and a couple of women between 18 and 49 years of age. Per donor, three plates each were used for CD4 naive and CD4 memory, two for CD8 naive, and one for CD8 memory. To increase sequencing depth and limit assay-specific biases, different laboratories used diverse techniques to prepare libraries and sequence TCR repertoires. The study deeply sequenced blood TCR repertoires of about 5 healthy adults to estimate repertoire size and the extent of clonotype sharing between individuals. Each donor's leukapheresis produced roughly between roughly 0.85 and 9.5 billion PBMCs. Here is what the overall study found, with its caveats: Larger estimated clonotype richness was generally found for naive subsets than for memory subsets. Because the study included only a small number of donors, the genetic and exposure-history diversity represented was limited. Sampling was restricted to blood, and TCR repertoires in tissue are likely to differ from TCR repertoires in blood. Incomplete sequencing was indicated by rarefaction of sorted-subset datasets, despite the large sequencing depth. When several donors were compared, the shared fraction of clonotypes was 5% to 6.5% for naive CD4, over 3% for naive CD8, more than 2% for memory CD4, and 0.3% to 0.5% for memory CD8. Compared with non-shared clonotypes, clonotypes shared by all four sorted-subset donors had higher generation probabilities. Pairwise subsampling indicated that sequencing depth was expected to affect the degree of clonotype sharing among donors.

Donors were healthy HIV-negative adults with no recently reported acute infections or vaccinations. Every donor was a Caucasian adult residing in Nashville, Tennessee, USA. CD4+ T cells were enriched by magnetic negative selection, after which naive cells were positively selected on CD45RA and the negative fraction was taken as the memory subset. After blood collection by leukapheresis, PBMCs were isolated using Ficoll-Histopaque density gradient centrifugation and then cryopreserved in the vapor phase of liquid nitrogen. Analytical flow cytometry was used to check the purity and quantity of each magnetically sorted T cell population. Each sorted fraction had its genomic DNA isolated and then quantified by UV absorbance on a Nanodrop 2000c. Trimming removed 4 bases from V and 0 bases from J; the gene matches leave 10 bases unexplained. The germline V gene (reference sequence) supplies CDR1 SGHNT and CDR2 YYREEE. The CDR3 runs 18 amino acids, cysteine and phenylalanine included. Of all the DNA, just the CDR3 is kept, 54 bases in frame from base 1.

Using the deep immunoSEQ assay, multiplex PCR amplified TCR CDR3 regions from genomic DNA. Extracted genomic DNA from each cell subset was distributed evenly across all wells of several immunoSEQ 96-well plates, and each plate was treated as a replicate. For sorted subsets, approximately 190 ng genomic DNA, equal to 30,000 to 35,000 T cell genomes, was loaded into each replicate PCR. The purified libraries were quantified using a Qubit 3.0 fluorometer, sized with a Bioanalyzer 2100, and then quantified again using the KAPA Library Quantification kit. Every immunoSEQ 96-well plate was sequenced on a dedicated single-read 150-cycle Illumina NextSeq 550 flow cell. The original methods were these. Because the immunoSEQ output held only junctional sequences and lacked quality scores, the filtering could not match the filtering applied to full-length reads. Sequences were annotated with PyIR, a Python wrapper for IgBLAST v1.9, and V/J genes and CDR3 were assigned using IMGT germline references. Any read was removed if the V/J assignment was weak (E-value above 1e-6), the CDR3 was missing, or the read contained stop codons, out-of-frame junctions, or ambiguous translated residues. V3J clonotypes were defined by identical inferred V gene, J gene, and CDR3 amino acid sequence. Percentage overlap between repertoires was computed as shared unique clonotypes divided by the size of the smaller repertoire. RTK rarefaction, the Chao1 estimator, and Recon v2.1 estimates of unobserved clonotypes were used to assess repertoire richness. For all TCRbeta clonotypes obtained by the gDNA method from several donors, generation probabilities were computed with OLGA. TCRdb mirrors the immuneACCESS table, restricted to in-frame sequences. Some clones are absent from its copies; in checked studies, under half trace to an unresolved V gene, and the reason for the others is unknown. V and J calls and clone size are as listed in that table; D and trimming were resolved from the DNA. The sample records about 610,000 clones, about 96% of which are singletons. The ten largest clones represent roughly 0.05% of the sample.

As to this clone: Its binding antigen is unknown. No base quality information exists; no much larger clone differs at one position.

The chain is made from TRBV5-4 and TRBJ2-7; 13 central nucleotides agree with TRBD2. This receptor was taken from a woman under 40 in good health. Sequenced input: naive CD4+ T cells sorted from blood. This specimen's cell subset or site label, per the study, means: CD45RA+ positively selected. The CDR3 is CASSQEGTSGISSYEQYF. The DNA is as follows: TGTGCCAGCAGCCAAGAGGGGACTAGCGGGATCAGCTCCTACGAGCAGTACTTC.